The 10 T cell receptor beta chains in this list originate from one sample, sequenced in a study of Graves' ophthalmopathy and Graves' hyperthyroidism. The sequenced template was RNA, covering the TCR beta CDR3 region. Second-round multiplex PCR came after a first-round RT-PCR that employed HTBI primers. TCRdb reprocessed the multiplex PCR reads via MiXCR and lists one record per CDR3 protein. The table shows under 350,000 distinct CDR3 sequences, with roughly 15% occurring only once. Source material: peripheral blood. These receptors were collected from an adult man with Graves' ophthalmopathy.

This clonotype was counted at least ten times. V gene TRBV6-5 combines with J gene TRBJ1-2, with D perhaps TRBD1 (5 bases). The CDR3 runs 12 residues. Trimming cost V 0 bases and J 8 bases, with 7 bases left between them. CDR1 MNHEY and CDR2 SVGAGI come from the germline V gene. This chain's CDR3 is CASSYSRGGYTF. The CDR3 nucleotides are TGTGCCAGCAGTTACTCCCGGGGCGGCTACACCTTC.

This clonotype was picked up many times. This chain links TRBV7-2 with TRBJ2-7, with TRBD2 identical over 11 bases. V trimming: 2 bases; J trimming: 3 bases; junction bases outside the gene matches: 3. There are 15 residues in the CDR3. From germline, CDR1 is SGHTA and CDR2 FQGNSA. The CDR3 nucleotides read TGTGCCAGCAGCTTAACTAGCGGGAGCTACTACGAGCAGTACTTC. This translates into CASSLTSGSYYEQYF.

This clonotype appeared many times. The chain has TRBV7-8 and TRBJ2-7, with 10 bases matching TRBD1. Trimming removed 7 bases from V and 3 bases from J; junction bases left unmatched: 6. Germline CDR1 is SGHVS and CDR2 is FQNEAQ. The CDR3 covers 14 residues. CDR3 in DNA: TGTGCCAGCACATTCCGGGACAGGGGCTACGAGCAGTACTTC. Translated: CASTFRDRGYEQYF.

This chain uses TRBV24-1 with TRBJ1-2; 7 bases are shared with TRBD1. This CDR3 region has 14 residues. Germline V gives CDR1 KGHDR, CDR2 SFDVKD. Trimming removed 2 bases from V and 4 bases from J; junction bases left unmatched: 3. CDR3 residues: CATSDWTGLYGYTF. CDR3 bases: TGTGCCACCAGTGATTGGACAGGACTCTATGGCTACACCTTC.

CDR3 nucleotide sequence: TGTGCCTGGAGTGGAGTGGGGGGCGCGAACACTGAAGCTTTCTTT. This sequence encodes CAWSGVGGANTEAFF. This rearrangement joins TRBV30 to TRBJ1-1, with D possibly being TRBD1 (6 bases). Trimming stripped 1 base from V and 1 base from J, with 13 bases between. Per the germline V gene, CDR1 is GTSNPN and CDR2 is SVGIG (reference sequence). The CDR3 is 15 amino acids. Supplemented by reference TRBV30 and TRBJ1-1, the full variable domain reads SQTIHQWPATLVQPVGSPLSLECTVEGTSNPNLYWYRQAAGRGLQLLFYSVGIGQISSEVPQNLSASRPQDRQFILSSKKLLLSDSGFYLCAWSGVGGANTEAFFGQGTRLTVV.

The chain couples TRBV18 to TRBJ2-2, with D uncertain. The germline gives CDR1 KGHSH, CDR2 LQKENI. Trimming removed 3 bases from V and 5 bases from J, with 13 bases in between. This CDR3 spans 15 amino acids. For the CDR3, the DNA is TGTGCCAGCTCACCGTTTGGGAAAGAGACCGGGGAGCTGTTTTTT. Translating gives CASSPFGKETGELFF.

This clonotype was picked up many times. For the CDR3, the DNA is TGCGCCAGCAGCCAGGGGGGGGAGGGTAACACTGAAGCTTTCTTT. Translated, it gives CASSQGGEGNTEAFF. The chain employs TRBV4-1 and TRBJ1-1, with D possibly TRBD1 on 5 matching bases. The CDR3 length is 15 residues. CDR1 and CDR2 from the germline V gene are MGHRA and YSYEKL. Trimming left V 3 bases short and J 2 bases short, with 13 bases between.

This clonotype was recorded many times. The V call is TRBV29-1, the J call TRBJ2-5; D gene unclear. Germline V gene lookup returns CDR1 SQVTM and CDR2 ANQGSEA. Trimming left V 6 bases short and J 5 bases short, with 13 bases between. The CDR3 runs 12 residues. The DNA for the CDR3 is TGCAGCGTGAAACCAGCCGGGGAGACCCAGTACTTC. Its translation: CSVKPAGETQYF.

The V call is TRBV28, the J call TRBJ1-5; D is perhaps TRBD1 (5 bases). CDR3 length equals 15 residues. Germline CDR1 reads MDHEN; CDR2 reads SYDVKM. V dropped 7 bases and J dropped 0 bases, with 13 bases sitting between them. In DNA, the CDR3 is TGTGCCAGCACCTTGGCAGGGCATAGCAATCAGCCCCAGCATTTT. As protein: CASTLAGHSNQPQHF.

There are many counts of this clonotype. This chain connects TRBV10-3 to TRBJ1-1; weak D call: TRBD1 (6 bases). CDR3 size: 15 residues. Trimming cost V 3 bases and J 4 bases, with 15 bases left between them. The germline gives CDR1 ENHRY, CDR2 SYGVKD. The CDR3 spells CAISDLRGARTEAFF. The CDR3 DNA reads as TGTGCCATCAGTGATCTAAGGGGGGCGCGCACTGAAGCTTTCTTT.